This TCR beta chain was profiled in a study of cytomegalovirus exposure and HLA in healthy donors. Findings and caveats of the study: Reportedly, TCR beta sequences accurately predicted HLA-A and HLA-B alleles in most subjects. Association with HLA alleles at 0.05 false discovery rate was found for 16,951 TCR beta sequences in a later analysis.

PCR involved 60 Vbeta and 13 Jbeta primers. TCRdb keeps only in-frame clones here, not all; method: immunoSEQ multiplex PCR. The ten top clones account for 1.6%, within a sample of 140,000 to 150,000 clones. The length of the CDR3 is 19 residues. V shed 4 bases and J shed 4 bases, with 23 bases lying between them. The V gene's germline CDR1 is SGHVS and CDR2 FNYEAQ. Remarks on this clone: Its antigen is unknown.

This chain connects TRBV7-6 to TRBJ2-6, with D possibly matching TRBD1 (6 bases). The clonotype originates from a woman aged 50 to 60 in good health and CMV-seronegative. The sample taken for sequencing was PBMCs. The CDR3 spells CASSSPERGQGTGANVLTF. In nucleotides, the CDR3 is TGTGCCAGCAGCTCGCCTGAGAGGGGACAAGGTACCGGGGCCAACGTCCTGACTTTC.